This T cell receptor beta chain was obtained from a study of cytomegalovirus exposure and HLA in healthy donors. Study in general: Unique TCR beta sequences numbering around 110 million came from approximately 180 million T cells in an earlier analysis. Study observations and caveats: Previous analysis showed most TCR beta V segments were productive about 90% or about 30% of the time.

The PCR employed 60 Vbeta primers together with 13 Jbeta primers. How the authors handled the data: The count from a later analysis was some 76 million unique TCR beta chains, about 9.9 million of them shared. The protocol was immunoSEQ multiplex PCR, while the TCRdb copy is restricted to in-frame clones and leaves out a portion. That table supplies the V and J calls and clone size; D and trimming were determined from the DNA. The sample includes 100,000 to 150,000 clones, more than 75% seen only once; the top ten take less than 4.5%. This clone is labeled medium-sized. What it binds is not known. The TCR sequence derives from a man between 40 and 49 years old in good health and CMV-seronegative. Sequenced sample: PBMCs.

CDR3: CASSILLGGASYEQYF. CDR3 coding DNA: TGTGCCAGCAGTATTTTATTAGGAGGGGCTTCCTACGAGCAGTACTTC. This chain connects TRBV5-5 to TRBJ2-7; possibly TRBD2 for D (6 bases). The germline V gene has CDR1 SGHKS and CDR2 YYEKEE (reference sequence). This CDR3 spans 16 amino acids. V lost 5 bases and J 1 base, leaving 19 bases between the germline ends.